The subject of this entry is one TCR beta chain. Its antigen is as yet unknown. The junction departs from the called germline gene at one end, perhaps through a read error. The data belong to a study of cytomegalovirus exposure and HLA in healthy donors. Study observations and caveats: In vitro, three CMV-associated chains proved specific for CMV antigens.

Donors consisted of healthy bone marrow donors. CDR3 size: 13 residues. From germline, CDR1 is MNHEY and CDR2 SMNVEV (reference sequence). PCR used 60 Vbeta primers and 13 Jbeta primers. Repertoires were generated with immunoSEQ multiplex PCR, while TCRdb's copy carries only in-frame clones and drops some. The table shows roughly 130,000 clones, with 84% occurring only once. This TCR came from a woman aged 18-30 years in good health and CMV-seropositive. V usage is TRBV27 and J usage is TRBJ2-3; 13 bases agree with TRBD2. The sequencing sample was made of PBMCs. CDR3 nucleotides: TGTGCCAGCAGTCTCCCGACTAGCGGGGGGTGGCATTTT. Its translation is CASSLPTSGGWHF.